These T cell receptor beta chains were read from a single sample in a study of response to subunit inactivated influenza vaccine. Via MiXCR, TCRdb re-called the RT-PCR reads, giving one row per CDR3 protein. The sample records some 150,000 distinct CDR3 sequences, 10% to 15% being singletons. These same records also appear under a second study, on T cells expressing NK-cell markers.

This material consisted of CD8+ T cells sorted from PBMCs, taken about 13 days after vaccination. The origin of the receptors is a man aged 45-65 years who received an inactivated influenza vaccine. Both conserved end residues are part of each CDR3. The order of the fields is D gene, clone size, V gene, J gene, CDR3 protein, CDR3 DNA. The D gene is left open where the match is weak. For some rows the clone size is stated as once, few or many, or as a class when expanded; others skip it.

TRBD2,-,TRBV27,TRBJ2-1,CASSPGTSGGPYNEQFF,TGTGCCAGCAGTCCCGGGACTAGCGGGGGCCCCTACAATGAGCAGTTCTTC
-,-,TRBV28,TRBJ1-5,CASRPMATSNQPQHF,TGTGCCAGCAGACCTATGGCCACAAGCAATCAGCCCCAGCATTTT
-,-,TRBV13,TRBJ2-3,CASSLWGSRGAHVPHTDTQYF,TGTGCCAGCAGCTTATGGGGTTCCCGGGGCGCCCATGTGCCACACACAGATACGCAGTATTTT
-,-,TRBV20-1,TRBJ2-7,CSARTVGGPYEQYF,TGCAGTGCTAGAACGGTCGGAGGACCTTACGAGCAGTACTTC
-,many,TRBV5-1,TRBJ2-1,CASSLGTIEQFF,TGCGCCAGCAGCTTGGGGACAATTGAGCAGTTCTTC
-,few,TRBV4-3,TRBJ2-2,CASSQVGGPHTGELFF,TGCGCCAGCAGCCAAGTCGGTGGGCCACACACCGGGGAGCTGTTTTTT
TRBD2,-,TRBV7-9,TRBJ2-1,CASSFLAGGLLEQFF,TGTGCCAGCAGCTTTCTAGCGGGGGGGCTCCTTGAGCAGTTCTTC
TRBD2,-,TRBV29-1,TRBJ2-2,CSADVAGATGELFF,TGCAGCGCGGATGTAGCGGGAGCGACCGGGGAGCTGTTTTTT
-,few,TRBV29-1,TRBJ2-2,CSVVAVSTGELFF,TGCAGCGTTGTGGCTGTTAGCACCGGGGAGCTGTTTTTT
-,few,TRBV7-8,TRBJ1-5,CASSSTVQGILDQPQHF,TGTGCCAGCAGCTCAACAGTTCAGGGTATTCTTGATCAGCCCCAGCATTTT
TRBD1,few,TRBV20-1,TRBJ1-2,CSARDTGASYGYTF,TGCAGTGCTAGAGATACAGGGGCAAGCTATGGCTACACCTTC